This entry lists 22 T cell receptor beta chains sequenced from one sample in a study of blood T cell repertoires in COVID-19. Sequencing used immunoSEQ multiplex PCR; TCRdb keeps in-frame clones, though not all of them. The top ten hold over 1% of the sample, which has 300,000 or so clones, roughly 86% seen once. The material sequenced was peripheral blood. These receptor sequences come from a man aged 70 or older with acute or convalescent COVID-19.

This chain joins TRBV5-6 and TRBJ2-3; 16 bases map to TRBD2. Losses at the gene ends were 4 bases for V and 8 bases for J; bases not matched to a gene: 7. The CDR3 length is 16 residues. Germline values: CDR1 SGHDT, CDR2 YYEEEE. CDR3 protein: CASSTGLAGGPGTQYF. The CDR3 DNA is TGTGCCAGCAGCACGGGACTAGCGGGGGGGCCTGGTACGCAGTATTTT.

The V call is TRBV3-1 (or the pseudogene TRBV3-2), the J call TRBJ2-3; 11 positions agree with TRBD1. Trimming took 3 bases from V and 1 from J; bases not matched to a gene: 9. The germline V gene encodes CDR1 LGHDT and CDR2 YNNKEL (reference sequence). The CDR3 has 18 amino acids. DNA of the CDR3: TGTGCCAGCAGCCATGTGGCACCGGGACAGGGGGGCACAGATACGCAGTATTTT. Residues: CASSHVAPGQGGTDTQYF.

V is TRBV18 and J is TRBJ2-5, with TRBD2 matching over 7 bases. V shed 0 bases and J 0 bases; nucleotides not matched to a gene: 1. The CDR3 loop spans 15 amino acids. Per the germline V gene, CDR1 is KGHSH and CDR2 is LQKENI. CDR3 in amino acids: CASSPPGGYQETQYF. CDR3 DNA: TGTGCCAGCTCACCACCGGGAGGGTACCAAGAGACCCAGTACTTC.

V and J are TRBV19 and TRBJ1-5; D gene ambiguous. Trimming stripped 4 bases from V and 2 bases from J, with 12 bases between. The CDR3 covers 15 residues. The germline V gene has CDR1 LNHDA and CDR2 SQIVND (reference sequence). CDR3 protein: CASSKLPEGNQPQHF. CDR3 DNA: TGTGCCAGTAGTAAACTGCCGGAGGGCAATCAGCCCCAGCATTTT.

In this sample, this clone turned up once. This chain joins TRBV7-8 and TRBJ1-3; TRBD1 might be the D (6 bases). The CDR3 sequence is 16 residues long. V dropped 4 bases and J dropped 0 bases, with 13 bases sitting between them. Germline V gives CDR1 SGHVS, CDR2 FQNEAQ. The CDR3 DNA sequence: TGTGCCAGCAGCTCTGGCCGGGACAACTCTGGAAACACCATATATTTT. Its protein product is CASSSGRDNSGNTIYF.

The rearrangement uses TRBV5-1 and TRBJ1-4; no reliable D call. The V gene lost 1 base and the J gene lost 4 bases, with 8 bases spanning the gap. Per the germline V gene, CDR1 is SGHRS and CDR2 is YFSETQ. The CDR3 sequence is 14 residues long. This CDR3 reads CASSLSGGNEKLFF. The CDR3 bases are TGCGCCAGCAGCTTGAGTGGAGGTAATGAAAAACTGTTTTTT.

The genes are TRBV6-5 and TRBJ1-3, with D hard to call. CDR1 and CDR2 (germline): MNHEY, SVGAGI. This CDR3 has 14 amino acids. Trimming removed 7 bases at V and 0 bases at J, with 10 bases between. CDR3 region: CASTQDFSGNTIYF. Written as DNA, the CDR3 is TGTGCCAGCACCCAGGATTTCTCTGGAAACACCATATATTTT.

Regarding this clone: Within the sample, other DNA sequences also encode this same CDR3. V is TRBV2 and J is TRBJ1-1, with D unclear. The V gene lost 4 bases and the J gene lost 0 bases, with 9 bases spanning the gap. Germline V gene data show CDR1 as SNHLY and CDR2 as FYNNEI. The CDR3 is made up of 14 amino acids. CDR3 sequence reads: CASSVARLNTEAFF. Here the CDR3 DNA reads TGTGCCAGCAGTGTGGCCAGATTGAACACTGAAGCTTTCTTT.

This CDR3 is CASSPPGGTREKLFF. CDR3 sequence (DNA): TGTGCCAGCTCACCACCGGGAGGGACGCGTGAAAAACTGTTTTTT. The chain uses TRBV18 and TRBJ1-4, with TRBD1 as a possible D gene (5 bases). CDR3 length: 15 residues. V was clipped by 0 bases and J by 7 bases, with 12 bases between them. Germline V gene data show CDR1 as KGHSH and CDR2 as LQKENI.

The gene calls are TRBV7-2 and TRBJ1-4; 10 positions agree with TRBD1. The V segment lost 4 bases and the J segment 8 bases; nucleotides outside the gene matches: 4. Germline lookup yields CDR1 SGHTA and CDR2 FQGNSA. CDR3 length: 14 amino acids. This chain's CDR3 is CASSSRTGGEKLFF. DNA for the CDR3: TGTGCCAGCAGCTCCCGGACAGGGGGGGAAAAACTGTTTTTT.

The rearrangement joins TRBV28 to TRBJ2-7, with a weak D call TRBD1 (6 bases). This CDR3 contains 16 residues. Germline CDR1 is MDHEN and CDR2 is SYDVKM. Trimming cost V 7 bases and J 4 bases, with 23 bases left between them. CDR3 sequence reads: CASINPRTAGQYEQYF. As DNA, the CDR3 is TGTGCCAGCATCAATCCGCGGACAGCTGGACAGTACGAGCAGTACTTC.

In this sample, this clone turned up once. The J gene is TRBJ2-7, the V gene TRBV7-9, with 12 bases lining up with TRBD2. V was pared by 7 bases and J by 2 bases, with 6 bases of the junction left unmatched. There are 15 residues in the CDR3. The germline V gene has CDR1 SEHNR and CDR2 FQNEAQ (reference sequence). The CDR3 nucleotides are TGTGCCAGCACCAAGACTAGCGGGGGTCCCTACGAGCAGTACTTC. Its translation is CASTKTSGGPYEQYF.

The chain has TRBV12-5 and TRBJ2-1; D is perhaps TRBD2 (6 bases). The CDR3 loop spans 13 amino acids. Trimming left V 0 bases short and J 9 bases short, with 9 bases between. From germline, CDR1 is LGHNT and CDR2 FRNRAP. In nucleotides, the CDR3 is TGTGCTAGTGGTTTGGTAATGGGGGGTGAGCAGTTCTTC. Its translation is CASGLVMGGEQFF.

V is TRBV5-1 and J is TRBJ1-1, with TRBD1 matching over 9 bases. Germline V gives CDR1 SGHRS, CDR2 YFSETQ. Trimming removed 0 bases from V and 1 base from J; junction bases left unmatched: 4. The CDR3 consists of 16 residues. CDR3 sequence: CASSLAGQGGNTEAFF. The DNA of the CDR3 is TGCGCCAGCAGCTTGGCGGGACAGGGCGGGAACACTGAAGCTTTCTTT. Full variable domain (rest looked up from reference TRBV5-1 and TRBJ1-1): KAGVTQTPRYLIKTRGQQVTLSCSPISGHRSVSWYQQTPGQGLQFLFEYFSETQRNKGNFPGRFSGRQFSNSRSEMNVSTLELGDSALYLCASSLAGQGGNTEAFFGQGTRLTVV.

The chain recombines TRBV21-1 with TRBJ2-1; TRBD2 reflects the table's D call only, with no check against the DNA. TRBV21-1 is recorded as a pseudogene. The CDR3 is made up of 15 amino acids. The CDR3 DNA follows: TGTGCCACTCCCGCGGAAACCCCCTCCTACAATGAGCAGTTCTTC. It specifies CATPAETPSYNEQFF.

This clone has a handful of counts. The rearrangement links TRBV7-2 to TRBJ2-1; 8 bases fit TRBD1. This CDR3 contains 15 residues. J was trimmed by 5 bases and V by 5 bases; bases with no gene match: 8. CDR1 is SGHTA and CDR2 is FQGNSA in the germline V gene. CDR3 coding DNA: TGTGCCAGCAGCCAGGGGGCCAGCCGGAACAATGAGCAGTTCTTC. Protein: CASSQGASRNNEQFF.

The sample holds a few counts of this clone. This chain joins TRBV3-1 (or the pseudogene TRBV3-2) and TRBJ1-1; 7 bases map to TRBD1. CDR3 length equals 15 residues. CDR1 LGHDT and CDR2 YNNKEL come from the germline V gene (reference sequence). V shed 3 bases, J shed 0 bases, and the junction held 4 bases outside the gene matches. The CDR3 region has the DNA TGTGCCAGCAGCCATTCGGACAGGATGAACACTGAAGCTTTCTTT. This sequence encodes CASSHSDRMNTEAFF.

The chain has TRBV18 and TRBJ2-4; 9 bases are shared with TRBD2. The CDR3 totals 17 residues. J was trimmed by 1 base and V by 0 bases; bases with no gene match: 4. Germline assignment: CDR1 KGHSH and CDR2 LQKENI. The DNA for the CDR3 is TGTGCCAGCTCACCACCGTCTAGCGGGAAGGCCAAAAACATTCAGTACTTC. It is translated as CASSPPSSGKAKNIQYF.

The chain couples TRBV5-4 to TRBJ2-1; D might be TRBD1 (6 bases). The V gene lost 5 bases and the J gene lost 10 bases, with 10 bases spanning the gap. Germline CDR1 is SGHNT and CDR2 is YYREEE (reference sequence). The CDR3 is 11 residues long. The CDR3 coding sequence is TGTGCCAGCAGTACAGGGCGGGAGCAGTTCTTC. Its translation: CASSTGREQFF.

The rearrangement joins TRBV2 to TRBJ2-3; TRBD1 matches at 9 bases. Germline V gene lookup returns CDR1 SNHLY and CDR2 FYNNEI. With 6 bases clipped from V and 2 bases from J, the junction kept 6 bases outside the gene matches. CDR3 size: 15 residues. Here the CDR3 reads CASRLGQGDTDTQYF. For the CDR3, the DNA is TGTGCCAGCAGATTGGGACAGGGCGACACAGATACGCAGTATTTT. Complete variable domain (other parts from reference TRBV2 and TRBJ2-3): EPEVTQTPSHQVTQMGQEVILRCVPISNHLYFYWYRQILGQKVEFLVSFYNNEISEKSEIFDDQFSVERPDGSNFTLKIRSTKLEDSAMYFCASRLGQGDTDTQYFGPGTRLTVL.

V is TRBV2 and J is TRBJ2-1, with 12 bases lining up with TRBD2. The CDR3 runs 13 residues. V was pared by 4 bases and J by 8 bases, with 0 bases of the junction left unmatched. Germline values: CDR1 SNHLY, CDR2 FYNNEI. The CDR3 region is CASSGLAGDEQFF. The DNA for the CDR3 is TGTGCCAGCAGTGGACTAGCGGGAGATGAGCAGTTCTTC. The full variable domain, rest sourced from reference TRBV2 and TRBJ2-1, is EPEVTQTPSHQVTQMGQEVILRCVPISNHLYFYWYRQILGQKVEFLVSFYNNEISEKSEIFDDQFSVERPDGSNFTLKIRSTKLEDSAMYFCASSGLAGDEQFFGPGTRLTVL.

V and J are TRBV25-1 and TRBJ2-5; D perhaps matches TRBD1 (6 bases). V dropped 1 base and J dropped 1 base, with 10 bases sitting between them. The CDR3 loop spans 15 amino acids. CDR1 and CDR2 from the germline V gene are MGHDK and SYGVNS. DNA for the CDR3: TGTGCCAGCAGTGAATTTTCAGGGGCCCAAGAGACCCAGTACTTC. Protein: CASSEFSGAQETQYF. Full variable domain (missing parts from reference TRBV25-1 and TRBJ2-5): EADIYQTPRYLVIGTGKKITLECSQTMGHDKMYWYQQDPGMELHLIHYSYGVNSTEKGDLSSESTVSRIRTEHFPLTLESARPSHTSQYLCASSEFSGAQETQYFGPGTRLLVL.